One sample yielded the 8 T cell receptor beta chains listed below, sequenced in a study of response to subunit inactivated influenza vaccine. TCRdb recomputed calls from the RT-PCR reads with MiXCR, one row per CDR3 protein. The sample shows 650,000 to 800,000 distinct CDR3 sequences, about 14% of them seen only once. The input for sequencing was PBMCs from blood, taken around two weeks before vaccination. These receptors originate from a man over 45 who received an inactivated influenza vaccine.

This clonotype appeared a few times. The V and J genes are TRBV11-1 and TRBJ2-3, with D unresolved. V lost 1 base and J lost 2, with 7 bases in between. This CDR3 spans 14 amino acids. From germline, CDR1 is SGHAT and CDR2 FQDESV (reference sequence). The CDR3 here is CASSLDANTDTQYF. CDR3 DNA sequence: TGTGCCAGCAGCTTAGATGCTAACACAGATACGCAGTATTTT. Looking up the rest from reference TRBV11-1 and TRBJ2-3 gives the full variable domain: EAEVAQSPRYKITEKSQAVAFWCDPISGHATLYWYRQILGQGPELLVQFQDESVVDDSQLPKDRFSAERLKGVDSTLKIQPAELGDSAMYLCASSLDANTDTQYFGPGTRLTVL.

CDR3 region: CASSSQSSTDTQYF. CDR3 DNA: TGTGCCAGCAGCTCTCAGAGCAGCACAGATACGCAGTATTTT. The J gene is TRBJ2-3, the V gene TRBV5-5; D gene uncertain. The CDR3 sequence is 14 residues long. In germline, CDR1 is SGHKS, CDR2 YYEKEE (reference sequence). Between the trimmed V and J ends, which lost 3 bases and 0 bases, there was a span of 8 bases.

The chain carries TRBV4-1 and TRBJ2-3, with 11 bases lining up with TRBD2. Germline V lookup: CDR1 MGHRA, CDR2 YSYEKL. The CDR3 extends over 17 amino acids. V lost 2 bases and J lost 5; bases outside the gene matches: 9. This chain's CDR3 is CASSQLSGRAGGDTQYF. The CDR3, as DNA: TGCGCCAGCAGCCAACTTAGCGGGAGGGCCGGGGGAGATACGCAGTATTTT.

The sample holds many counts of this clonotype. The chain combines TRBV7-8 with TRBJ2-1; 12 bases map to TRBD2. The CDR3 length is 15 residues. J gave up 4 bases and V 4 bases, and 2 bases lay outside the gene matches. Germline CDR1 is SGHVS and CDR2 is FQNEAQ. This CDR3 is CASSSTSGSYNEQFF. The CDR3 bases are TGTGCCAGCAGCTCGACTAGCGGGAGTTACAATGAGCAGTTCTTC. The variable domain in full, completed from reference TRBV7-8 and TRBJ2-1, reads GAGVSQSPRYKVAKRGQDVALRCDPISGHVSLFWYQQALGQGPEFLTYFQNEAQLDKSGLPSDRFFAERPEGSVSTLKIQRTQQEDSAVYLCASSSTSGSYNEQFFGPGTRLTVL.

The chain combines TRBV18 with TRBJ2-1; 7 bases agree with TRBD1. The CDR3 runs 17 residues. V lost 3 bases, J lost 1 base, and 9 bases stayed unmatched. The V gene's germline CDR1 is KGHSH and CDR2 LQKENI. CDR3 sequence reads: CASSPSSGGGSYNEQFF. CDR3 DNA sequence: TGTGCCAGCTCACCCTCGTCAGGGGGTGGGTCCTACAATGAGCAGTTCTTC.

Comments on this clonotype: Mismatch with germline at one junction end may stem from a read error. The V call is TRBV6-6, the J call TRBJ1-5; D gene uncertain. The CDR3 consists of 12 residues. The germline V gene encodes CDR1 MNHNY and CDR2 SVGAGI (reference sequence). As DNA, the CDR3 is TGCTCAGCGGGAGGGCTCAATCAGCCCCAGCATTTT. As protein: CSAGGLNQPQHF.

The CDR3 loop is CASSSYPGQIQETQYF. The CDR3 DNA reads as TGTGCCAGCAGTTCCTACCCGGGACAGATCCAAGAGACCCAGTACTTC. This chain joins TRBV28 and TRBJ2-5; the match to TRBD1 covers 7 bases. This CDR3 has 16 residues. V lost 4 bases and J lost 1; bases outside the gene matches: 9. In germline, CDR1 is MDHEN, CDR2 SYDVKM. Full variable domain (remainder filled in from reference TRBV28 and TRBJ2-5): DVKVTQSSRYLVKRTGEKVFLECVQDMDHENMFWYRQDPGLGLRLIYFSYDVKMKEKGDIPEGYSVSREKKERFSLILESASTNQTSMYLCASSSYPGQIQETQYFGPGTRLLVL.

The chain links TRBV9 to TRBJ2-1; a weak D match, TRBD1 (5 bases). Germline values: CDR1 SGDLS, CDR2 YYNGEE. The CDR3 is 16 residues long. Trimming shortened V by 3 bases and J by 2 bases, and 15 bases separated the two germline ends. The CDR3 is CASSATGQGAYNEQFF. CDR3 in DNA: TGTGCCAGCAGCGCCACTGGCCAGGGCGCCTACAATGAGCAGTTCTTC.